These 2 T cell receptor beta chains came from one sample sequenced in a study of T-cell reconstitution after alpha-beta-depleted transplantation in children. The library targeted TCRbeta and was prepared with unique molecular identifiers. MiXCR was run by TCRdb on the PCR reads, yielding one entry per CDR3 protein. This table holds hundreds of thousands of distinct CDR3 sequences, under 13% found once. The starting material was PBMCs, obtained before TCRalphabeta/CD19-depleted stem cell transplant. The receptors stem from a child under two years old with acute myeloid leukemia, due to receive a stem cell transplant.

This clonotype was seen many times. The gene calls are TRBV7-2 and TRBJ1-2; D is undetermined. Germline CDR1 SGHTA, CDR2 FQGNSA. The CDR3 spans 14 residues. Between the trimmed V and J ends, which lost 1 base and 7 bases, there was a span of 13 bases. Written as DNA, the CDR3 is TGTGCCAGCAGCTTAGTACAAACCCGGGGTGGCTACACCTTC. As protein: CASSLVQTRGGYTF.

This clonotype was detected many times. The V and J genes are TRBV28 and TRBJ2-7; TRBD1 matches at 7 bases. V lost 8 bases to trimming and J lost 0 bases; unmatched junction nucleotides: 7. Germline V gene sequence: CDR1 MDHEN, CDR2 SYDVKM. The CDR3 loop spans 14 amino acids. The CDR3 protein is CASEGPGGSYEQYF. The DNA of the CDR3 is TGTGCCAGCGAGGGTCCAGGGGGCTCCTACGAGCAGTACTTC. The variable domain in full, completed from reference TRBV28 and TRBJ2-7, reads DVKVTQSSRYLVKRTGEKVFLECVQDMDHENMFWYRQDPGLGLRLIYFSYDVKMKEKGDIPEGYSVSREKKERFSLILESASTNQTSMYLCASEGPGGSYEQYFGPGTRLTVT.